This T cell receptor beta chain was captured by sequencing in a study of long-term antiretroviral therapy in people with HIV. This clone was seen a handful of times. As yet, its antigen is unknown. Before DNA extraction, about 1-11 million cryopreserved PBMC were held in the samples. Study-wide results and caveats: Controls showed broader CDR3 length ranges than did the HIV repertoires.

The assay, immunoSEQ v3.0, was run at survey level. Sequencing used immunoSEQ multiplex PCR; TCRdb keeps in-frame clones, though not all of them. The data show over 30,000 clones, 70% to 90% seen once. Sequenced here: unsorted PBMCs, sampled 1.1 years after starting antiretroviral therapy. The receptor comes from a man aged 18 to 29 with HIV.

CDR3 nucleotide sequence: TGTGCCAGCAGTGAATCCCCGACAGGGGGCACTGAAGCTTTCTTT. It is translated as CASSESPTGGTEAFF. V usage is TRBV6-1 and J usage is TRBJ1-1; 9 bases are shared with TRBD1. CDR1 and CDR2 (germline): MNHNS, SASEGT. This CDR3 spans 15 amino acids. V was pared by 2 bases and J by 4 bases, with 5 bases of the junction left unmatched.